These 31 T cell receptor beta chains share one sample of origin, sequenced in a study of blood T cell repertoires in COVID-19. The data were produced by immunoSEQ multiplex PCR, yet TCRdb's version contains in-frame clones alone and is incomplete. The sample consists of under 60,000 clones, 60% to 80% of them appearing once. Sequencing was carried out using peripheral blood. The receptors originated from a human donor with active or convalescent COVID-19. The donor label of this sample is uncertain.

The J gene is TRBJ2-5, the V gene TRBV20-1; the D gene is possibly TRBD1 (6 bases). The CDR3 spans 11 residues. The V gene lost 6 bases and the J gene lost 5 bases, with 10 bases spanning the gap. Looked up from germline, CDR1 is DFQATT and CDR2 is SNEGSKA (reference sequence). The CDR3 bases are TGCAGTGCCCCAGGGGCGGAGACCCAGTACTTC. The encoded protein is CSAPGAETQYF.

The V call is TRBV4-2, the J call TRBJ2-7, with 9 bases that match TRBD2. The ends lost 0 bases at V and 3 bases at J; junction bases unmatched: 3. Germline V gives CDR1 LGHNA, CDR2 YNFKEQ. The length of the CDR3 is 15 residues. The CDR3 DNA follows: TGTGCCAGCAGCCAAGACAGCGGGAGGTACTACGAGCAGTACTTC. It encodes CASSQDSGRYYEQYF.

Only one count was recorded for this clone. The genes are TRBV7-2 and TRBJ1-5; no definite D call. The CDR3 has 15 residues. The germline V gene encodes CDR1 SGHTA and CDR2 FQGNSA. V was pared by 3 bases and J by 4 bases, with 13 bases between. In DNA, the CDR3 is TGTGCCAGCAGCTTGTCAAACGCACAGAATCAGCCCCAGCATTTT. Translating gives CASSLSNAQNQPQHF.

There are a few counts of this clone. The rearrangement links TRBV7-2 to TRBJ2-3; 14 bases match TRBD2. The CDR3 is 17 residues long. Germline-derived CDR1 and CDR2 are SGHTA and FQGNSA. V was pared by 0 bases and J by 10 bases, with 9 bases of the junction left unmatched. CDR3: CASSLAFGTSGSLPQYF. The CDR3 coding sequence is TGTGCCAGCAGCTTAGCCTTCGGGACTAGCGGGAGTTTGCCGCAGTATTTT.

V and J are TRBV7-6 and TRBJ2-7, with 13 positions matching TRBD2. The length of the CDR3 is 15 residues. The germline V gene encodes CDR1 SGHVS and CDR2 FNYEAQ. Trimming cost V 4 bases and J 2 bases; bases outside gene matches: 2. CDR3 protein: CASSSGLAGTYEQYF. In nucleotides, the CDR3 is TGTGCCAGCAGCTCGGGACTAGCGGGGACCTACGAGCAGTACTTC. The whole variable domain, filled in from reference TRBV7-6 and TRBJ2-7, reads GAGVSQSPRYKVTKRGQDVALRCDPISGHVSLYWYRQALGQGPEFLTYFNYEAQQDKSGLPNDRFSAERPEGSISTLTIQRTEQRDSAMYRCASSSGLAGTYEQYFGPGTRLTVT.

The chain links TRBV7-2 to TRBJ2-7; D is undetermined. CDR3 length: 13 residues. V lost 1 base, J lost 5 bases, and 9 bases lay in between. Germline V gene data show CDR1 as SGHTA and CDR2 as FQGNSA. CDR3 coding DNA: TGTGCCAGCAGCTTAGTACTGTTGGACGAGCAGTACTTC. Translating gives CASSLVLLDEQYF.

This chain uses TRBV5-1 with TRBJ2-1, with D possibly being TRBD2 (6 bases). The V gene lost 0 bases and the J gene lost 1 base, with 11 bases spanning the gap. This CDR3 is built from 16 residues. The germline V gene has CDR1 SGHRS and CDR2 YFSETQ. Here the CDR3 reads CASSLAAGASYNEQFF. CDR3 DNA: TGCGCCAGCAGCTTGGCAGCGGGCGCGTCCTACAATGAGCAGTTCTTC. Combining the CDR3 with reference TRBV5-1 and TRBJ2-1 gives the whole variable domain KAGVTQTPRYLIKTRGQQVTLSCSPISGHRSVSWYQQTPGQGLQFLFEYFSETQRNKGNFPGRFSGRQFSNSRSEMNVSTLELGDSALYLCASSLAAGASYNEQFFGPGTRLTVL.

This chain joins TRBV7-2 and TRBJ2-1; D is perhaps TRBD2 (5 bases). The CDR3 sequence is 18 residues long. Trimming pared 1 base from V and 1 base from J, leaving 17 bases between. From germline, CDR1 is SGHTA and CDR2 FQGNSA. The CDR3 DNA follows: TGTGCCAGCAGCTTAGTAGGGAGCGATCGGTTATCCTACAATGAGCAGTTCTTC. This gives the protein CASSLVGSDRLSYNEQFF.

The count of this clone is one. This sequence joins TRBV13 and TRBJ2-3; 11 nucleotides match TRBD2. The CDR3 runs 17 residues. Germline trimming cut 1 base from V and 4 bases from J; bases unmatched to any gene: 7. From germline, CDR1 is PRHDT and CDR2 FYEKMQ (reference sequence). CDR3 sequence reads: CASSLEASGRKADTQYF. CDR3 coding DNA: TGTGCCAGCAGCTTAGAGGCTAGCGGGAGGAAAGCAGATACGCAGTATTTT.

The chain joins TRBV6-5 to TRBJ2-1; no clear D gene. The CDR3 is 14 residues long. CDR1 MNHEY and CDR2 SVGAGI come from the germline V gene. V was trimmed by 0 bases and J by 5 bases, leaving 8 bases between them. This CDR3 is CASSYSRSHNEQFF. The CDR3 DNA is TGTGCCAGCAGTTACTCAAGAAGCCACAATGAGCAGTTCTTC.

V and J are TRBV28 and TRBJ1-1; a possible D gene is TRBD1 (6 bases). The CDR3 covers 13 residues. Deletions cut 6 bases from V and 3 bases from J, with 11 bases between. From germline, CDR1 is MDHEN and CDR2 SYDVKM. The CDR3 here is CASSRDTDTEAFF. CDR3 in DNA: TGTGCCAGCAGCCGGGACACGGACACTGAAGCTTTCTTT.

The chain couples TRBV10-3 to TRBJ1-1, with 7 bases that match TRBD1. V shed 10 bases, J shed 3 bases, and the junction held 14 bases outside the gene matches. The CDR3 covers 15 residues. The germline CDR1 and CDR2 sequences are ENHRY and SYGVKD. CDR3 sequence: CATNRQGIQDTEAFF. CDR3 bases: TGTGCCACCAATCGACAGGGAATACAGGACACTGAAGCTTTCTTT.

This CDR3 is CASSLGGTVSTDTQYF. The CDR3 nucleotides are TGCGCCAGCAGCTTGGGAGGGACAGTAAGCACAGATACGCAGTATTTT. This chain uses TRBV5-1 with TRBJ2-3; 7 nucleotides line up with TRBD1. The CDR3 loop spans 16 amino acids. J lost 0 bases, V lost 0 bases, and 4 bases had no gene match. Germline lookup yields CDR1 SGHRS and CDR2 YFSETQ.

This chain joins TRBV27 and TRBJ1-4; 8 bases are shared with TRBD1. The germline gives CDR1 MNHEY, CDR2 SMNVEV (reference sequence). The CDR3 is 16 residues long. The V gene end was trimmed by 5 bases and the J gene end by 4 bases; junction bases not matched to a gene: 9. In DNA form, the CDR3 reads TGTGCCAGCAGTCCGGACAGGGCTCCAATTAATGAAAAACTGTTTTTT. It specifies CASSPDRAPINEKLFF. The full variable domain, its missing parts supplied by reference TRBV27 and TRBJ1-4, is EAQVTQNPRYLITVTGKKLTVTCSQNMNHEYMSWYRQDPGLGLRQIYYSMNVEVTDKGDVPEGYKVSRKEKRNFPLILESPSPNQTSLYFCASSPDRAPINEKLFFGSGTQLSVL.

The CDR3: CSVHRGRTEAFF. CDR3 sequence (DNA): TGCAGCGTACACAGGGGTAGGACTGAAGCTTTCTTT. J is TRBJ1-1 and V is TRBV29-1; 7 nucleotides agree with TRBD1. The CDR3 has 12 residues. Germline lookup yields CDR1 SQVTM and CDR2 ANQGSEA. The J segment lost 5 bases and the V segment lost 6 bases, leaving 6 bases of the junction unmatched. Full variable domain (remainder filled in from reference TRBV29-1 and TRBJ1-1): SAVISQKPSRDICQRGTSLTIQCQVDSQVTMMFWYRQQPGQSLTLIATANQGSEATYESGFVIDKFPISRPNLTFSTLTVSNMSPEDSSIYLCSVHRGRTEAFFGQGTRLTVV.

The chain is built from TRBV4-2 and TRBJ2-3; 9 bases are a match to TRBD2. Germline CDR1 is LGHNA and CDR2 is YNFKEQ. The trim removed 1 base at V and 2 bases at J, leaving 1 base unmatched. The CDR3 sequence is 15 residues long. CDR3 protein: CASSQGLADTDTQYF. CDR3 DNA sequence: TGTGCCAGCAGCCAAGGACTAGCGGACACAGATACGCAGTATTTT.

This clone was counted a few times. V and J are TRBV19 and TRBJ1-2, with 7 bases identical to TRBD1. This CDR3 spans 14 amino acids. Germline CDR1 LNHDA, CDR2 SQIVND (reference sequence). V lost 7 bases and J lost 8; bases outside the gene matches: 13. CDR3 region: CASISTGASRGYTF. The CDR3, as DNA: TGTGCCAGTATTAGCACAGGGGCCTCTCGAGGCTACACCTTC. Drawing the rest from reference TRBV19 and TRBJ1-2, the complete variable domain is DGGITQSPKYLFRKEGQNVTLSCEQNLNHDAMYWYRQDPGQGLRLIYYSQIVNDFQKGDIAEGYSVSREKKESFPLTVTSAQKNPTAFYLCASISTGASRGYTFGSGTRLTVV.

This chain links TRBV5-1 with TRBJ2-3; tentative D call: TRBD2 (6 bases). The germline V gene encodes CDR1 SGHRS and CDR2 YFSETQ. The V gene lost 4 bases and the J gene lost 8 bases, with 20 bases spanning the gap. The CDR3 has 15 residues. The CDR3 nucleotides are TGCGCCAGCAGCCGGAACGGACTACACGGCACTACGCAGTATTTT. It yields the protein CASSRNGLHGTTQYF.

V gene TRBV28 combines with J gene TRBJ1-5, with D possibly TRBD1 on 5 matching bases. Germline lookup yields CDR1 MDHEN and CDR2 SYDVKM. The CDR3 spans 13 residues. Trimming removed 3 bases at V and 7 bases at J, with 10 bases between. The CDR3 is CASSFGGTQPQHF. The CDR3 bases are TGTGCCAGCAGTTTTGGGGGGACGCAGCCCCAGCATTTT.

The table lists this clone with a count of one. This chain uses TRBV7-2 with TRBJ1-1; the D gene is possibly TRBD1 (5 bases). In germline, CDR1 is SGHTA, CDR2 FQGNSA. The CDR3 covers 15 residues. The germline V and J ends were trimmed by 5 bases and 1 base, with 14 bases remaining between them. The CDR3 spells CASSRALQGNTEAFF. The CDR3 bases are TGTGCCAGCAGCCGGGCTCTGCAGGGGAACACTGAAGCTTTCTTT.

The rearrangement joins TRBV3-1 (or the pseudogene TRBV3-2) to TRBJ2-1; 12 bases are shared with TRBD2. Germline values: CDR1 LGHDT, CDR2 YNNKEL (reference sequence). The CDR3 runs to 18 residues. The V segment lost 2 bases and the J segment 4 bases; nucleotides outside the gene matches: 9. The DNA of the CDR3 is TGTGCCAGCAGCCAAACTAAGCTAGCGGGAGGGTTATACAATGAGCAGTTCTTC. Translated: CASSQTKLAGGLYNEQFF.

The table lists this clone with a count of one. The DNA of the CDR3 is TGCGCCAGCAGCTCCACAGGGGGGGCGAACACCGGGGAGCTGTTTTTT. The encoded protein is CASSSTGGANTGELFF. The V gene is TRBV5-1, the J gene TRBJ2-2; tentative D call: TRBD1 (8 bases). CDR1 and CDR2 (germline): SGHRS, YFSETQ. The V end lost 3 bases, the J end lost 0 bases, and 12 bases lay between the germline ends. The CDR3 has 16 amino acids. Supplemented by reference TRBV5-1 and TRBJ2-2, the full variable domain reads KAGVTQTPRYLIKTRGQQVTLSCSPISGHRSVSWYQQTPGQGLQFLFEYFSETQRNKGNFPGRFSGRQFSNSRSEMNVSTLELGDSALYLCASSSTGGANTGELFFGEGSRLTVL.

This sequence joins TRBV30 and TRBJ2-1, with 14 bases fitting TRBD2. Losses at the gene ends were 0 bases for V and 13 bases for J; bases not matched to a gene: 8. The CDR3 has 15 amino acids. Germline V lookup: CDR1 GTSNPN, CDR2 SVGIG (reference sequence). The CDR3 region is CAWSVPGLAGVGQFF. The CDR3 nucleotides are TGTGCCTGGAGTGTACCGGGACTAGCGGGAGTAGGTCAGTTCTTC.

This clone was observed once. The V and J genes are TRBV7-3 and TRBJ2-2; the D gene is possibly TRBD2 (5 bases). CDR1 SGHTA and CDR2 FQGTGA come from the germline V gene. The CDR3 runs 15 residues. V lost 5 bases to trimming and J lost 4 bases, with 14 bases between them. DNA of the CDR3: TGTGCCAGCAGCCGCCAGGATAGCGCCACCGGGGAGCTGTTTTTT. Its translation: CASSRQDSATGELFF.

J is TRBJ1-5 and V is TRBV5-5, with D possibly matching TRBD1 (5 bases). V gave up 3 bases and J gave up 5 bases, with 9 bases separating them. The V gene's germline CDR1 is SGHKS and CDR2 YYEKEE (reference sequence). This CDR3 region has 13 residues. The CDR3: CASSSRVDQPQHF. CDR3 sequence (DNA): TGTGCCAGCAGCTCCAGGGTGGATCAGCCCCAGCATTTT.

The J gene is TRBJ2-4, the V gene TRBV5-4, with D possibly being TRBD2 (6 bases). Trimming shortened V by 3 bases and J by 0 bases, and 13 bases separated the two germline ends. The CDR3 has 16 residues. Germline-derived CDR1 and CDR2 are SGHNT and YYREEE (reference sequence). CDR3 residues: CASSYGTQLAKNIQYF. CDR3 nucleotides: TGTGCCAGCAGCTACGGGACTCAGCTAGCCAAAAACATTCAGTACTTC.

The chain is built from TRBV21-1 and TRBJ2-7; the listed D gene, TRBD1, was not tested against the DNA. TRBV21-1 corresponds to a pseudogene. The CDR3 is 17 amino acids. In nucleotides, the CDR3 is TGTGCCAGCAGCAAACGTGCGGACAGAAAAAGCTCCTACGAGCAGTACTTC. This encodes CASSKRADRKSSYEQYF.

The chain links TRBV20-1 to TRBJ2-5, with 13 bases matching TRBD2. This CDR3 has 17 amino acids. Germline-derived CDR1 and CDR2 are DFQATT and SNEGSKA (reference sequence). Losses at the gene ends were 3 bases for V and 0 bases for J; bases not matched to a gene: 7. The CDR3 nucleotides read TGCAGTGCTAGTGGACTAGCGGGAGAACGGTACCAAGAGACCCAGTACTTC. It translates to CSASGLAGERYQETQYF.

This clone was observed once. The gene calls are TRBV3-1 (or the pseudogene TRBV3-2) and TRBJ2-3; D is uncertain. The length of the CDR3 is 11 residues. Trimming removed 4 bases at V and 6 bases at J, with 5 bases between. Germline V lookup: CDR1 LGHDT, CDR2 YNNKEL (reference sequence). The CDR3 here is CASSLSDTQYF. For the CDR3, the DNA is TGTGCCAGCAGCCTTTCTGATACGCAGTATTTT.

The chain recombines TRBV19 with TRBJ2-7, with D perhaps TRBD1 (6 bases). CDR1 is LNHDA and CDR2 is SQIVND in the germline V gene (reference sequence). The CDR3 covers 15 residues. V was cut by 2 bases and J by 3 bases, with 14 bases left in between. The CDR3 DNA reads TGTGCCAGTAGTATAAGGGCAGGGGAAAACTACGAGCAGTACTTC. It encodes CASSIRAGENYEQYF.

This chain joins TRBV29-1 and TRBJ1-1, with 8 nucleotides matching TRBD1. Germline V gene sequence: CDR1 SQVTM, CDR2 ANQGSEA. The CDR3 covers 14 residues. Germline trimming cut 5 bases from V and 2 bases from J; bases unmatched to any gene: 7. The DNA for the CDR3 is TGCAGCGTTTTTGGACAGGGAATCAACACTGAAGCTTTCTTT. It yields the protein CSVFGQGINTEAFF.